Listed below are T cell receptor beta chains from one sample, sequenced in a study of cytomegalovirus exposure and HLA in healthy donors. TCRdb keeps only in-frame clones here, not all; method: immunoSEQ multiplex PCR. Seen here are 200,000 or so clones, about 90% observed once, and the top ten hold 2.9%. The sequencing input was PBMCs. These receptors came from a young woman in good health and CMV-seronegative. The CDR3 runs from the conserved cysteine through the conserved F or W. D genes are given only for firm matches. Not all rows give a size; the values are once, few, many and, for expanded clones, a class.

d_gene,abundance,v_gene,j_gene,CDR3nt,CDR3aa
NA,NA,TRBV6-5,TRBJ1-2,TGTGCCAGCAGTTACAGGCGGGTTAACTATGGCTACACCTTC,CASSYRRVNYGYTF
TRBD2,NA,TRBV28,TRBJ2-7,TGTGCCAGCAGTTTATACGCCAGCCGGACTAGCGGGAGTTCCTACGAGCAGTACTTC,CASSLYASRTSGSSYEQYF
NA,NA,TRBV6-1,TRBJ1-5,TGTGCCAGCAGTCCCTTAAGCAATCAGCCCCAGCATTTT,CASSPLSNQPQHF
NA,few,TRBV10-2,TRBJ2-1,TGCGCCAGCTATCCGATGGGGACTGCCTTCAATGAGCAGTTCTTC,CASYPMGTAFNEQFF
NA,once,TRBV28,TRBJ1-5,TGTGCCAGCACCCTGAGTGAGGGCCTTGGCGGATATAGCAATCAGCCCCAGCATTTT,CASTLSEGLGGYSNQPQHF
TRBD1,NA,TRBV5-4,TRBJ2-7,TGTGCCAGCAGCTTGGGCCAGGGGGCCTACGAGCAGTACTTC,CASSLGQGAYEQYF
NA,NA,TRBV28,TRBJ1-1,TGTGCCAGCAGTTTTCACACGCAGGGCCGGACTGAAGCTTTCTTT,CASSFHTQGRTEAFF
NA,NA,TRBV6-1,TRBJ2-3,TGTGCCAGCAGTCCCGGAGTGACCCGATCAGATACGCAGTATTTT,CASSPGVTRSDTQYF
TRBD2,few,TRBV6-5,TRBJ2-2,TGTGCCAGCAGTCGACTAGCGGAAAACACCGGGGAGCTGTTTTTT,CASSRLAENTGELFF
TRBD1,NA,TRBV14,TRBJ2-7,TGTGCCAGCAGCCATGAAGGACAGGAGCCCTACGAGCAGTACTTC,CASSHEGQEPYEQYF
TRBD2,NA,TRBV27,TRBJ2-3,TGTGCCAGCAGTTTCGACGGGAGGGATCGAAATACGCAGTATTTT,CASSFDGRDRNTQYF
TRBD1,NA,TRBV27,TRBJ2-3,TGTGCCAGCAGTTTAGACAGGGTCCCGGATACGCAGTATTTT,CASSLDRVPDTQYF
TRBD2,NA,TRBV11-2,TRBJ2-1,TGTGCCAGCACCACTCCGGGACTAGGAGACAATGAGCAGTTCTTC,CASTTPGLGDNEQFF
NA,NA,TRBV7-6,TRBJ2-7,TGTGCCAGCAGCTTAGAGAGATTTTCCTACGAGCAGTACTTC,CASSLERFSYEQYF
TRBD1,few,TRBV19,TRBJ1-5,TGTGCCAGCGGTTGGAGCAGGGGGCGAGGTCAGCCCCAGCATTTT,CASGWSRGRGQPQHF
NA,NA,TRBV2,TRBJ2-1,TGTGCCAGCAGTGAATACGGAGCCTATCGCTCCAGTTACAATGAGCAGTTCTTC,CASSEYGAYRSSYNEQFF
NA,NA,TRBV10-3,TRBJ1-5,TGTGCCATCAAGTCAGGGGTGGATCAGCCCCAGCATTTT,CAIKSGVDQPQHF
NA,NA,TRBV7-2,TRBJ2-2,TGTGCCAGCAGGCGAGAAACCGGGGAGCTGTTTTTT,CASRRETGELFF
TRBD2,once,TRBV4-1,TRBJ2-2,TGCGCCAGCAGCCCCTTCGCGGGAGCGACCGGGGAGCTGTTTTTT,CASSPFAGATGELFF
NA,NA,TRBV9,TRBJ2-1,TGTGCCAGCAGCGAGGTGGGCCTTGAGTCCTACAATGAGCAGTTCTTC,CASSEVGLESYNEQFF
NA,once,TRBV9,TRBJ1-1,TGTGCCAGCAGCGTAGGACCAGGGAAGGTCGGTGAAGCTTTCTTT,CASSVGPGKVGEAFF
TRBD1,NA,TRBV25-1,TRBJ2-5,TGTGCCAGCAGTGAATTTAGGACAGGGGGCAAGGAGACCCAGTACTTC,CASSEFRTGGKETQYF
TRBD1,NA,TRBV4-2,TRBJ2-2,TGTGCCAGCACGGGAACCGGGACAGCCAACACCGGGGAGCTGTTTTTT,CASTGTGTANTGELFF
TRBD2,NA,TRBV27,TRBJ2-1,TGTGCCAGCAGTCATCTGGGGCTAGCGGGACCACGACGGGTATACAATGAGCAGTTCTTC,CASSHLGLAGPRRVYNEQFF
NA,NA,TRBV6-4,TRBJ1-1,TGTGCCAGCAGTGACTCATCCGCAGGGAGGGCTTTCTTT,CASSDSSAGRAFF
NA,NA,TRBV6-1,TRBJ2-7,TGTGCCAGCAGTGAAGAACCGGGCTACGAGCAGTACTTC,CASSEEPGYEQYF
NA,NA,TRBV11-1,TRBJ2-7,TGTGCCAGCAGCTTAGCCGGGACATCCGAGCAGTACTTC,CASSLAGTSEQYF
NA,once,TRBV4-3,TRBJ2-2,TGCGCCAGCAGCCTTGTCTGGGCGGGCCATAACCCCGGGGAGCTGTTTTTT,CASSLVWAGHNPGELFF
NA,NA,TRBV28,TRBJ2-5,TGTGCCAGCAGTCTATACAGTCAAGAGACCCAGTACTTC,CASSLYSQETQYF
NA,NA,TRBV18,TRBJ2-3,TGTGCCAGCTCACCTTCGGGGAGCACAGATACGCAGTATTTT,CASSPSGSTDTQYF
NA,NA,TRBV11-2,TRBJ2-7,TGTGCCAGCAGCTTAGACAGGCCGTACGAGCAGTACTTC,CASSLDRPYEQYF
TRBD2,NA,TRBV9,TRBJ2-2,TGTGCCAGCAGCGTAGGAGTGACTAGCGGGAGAGTTGACACCGGGGAGCTGTTTTTT,CASSVGVTSGRVDTGELFF
TRBD2,NA,TRBV13,TRBJ2-1,TGTGCCAGCAGCCCCGGGACTAGCGCATACAATGAGCAGTTCTTC,CASSPGTSAYNEQFF
TRBD1,NA,TRBV6-1,TRBJ1-5,TGTGCCAGCAGTGGCGGACAGGGGACGGATCAGCCCCAGCATTTT,CASSGGQGTDQPQHF
TRBD2,NA,TRBV4-1,TRBJ2-7,TGCGCCAGCAGCCAGTCCGGGACTAGCGCCTACGAGCAGTACTTC,CASSQSGTSAYEQYF
NA,NA,TRBV29-1,TRBJ2-3,TGCAGCGTTGAAGGGCAAACCCGCACAGATACGCAGTATTTT,CSVEGQTRTDTQYF
TRBD1,NA,TRBV5-1,TRBJ2-7,TGCGCCAGCAGCCCGGGTGGACAGGGTCTCGAGCAGTACTTC,CASSPGGQGLEQYF
NA,NA,TRBV27,TRBJ2-5,TGTGCCAGCAGTCAATTACAAGGGGGAGAGACCCAGTACTTC,CASSQLQGGETQYF
TRBD2,NA,TRBV9,TRBJ2-1,TGTGCCAGCAGCGGGGGACTAGCGGGAAGGGATGAGCAGTTCTTC,CASSGGLAGRDEQFF
TRBD2,NA,TRBV10-3,TRBJ2-7,TGTGCCACGAATCAGGGACTAGCGGGAGGGTCGGGGTACGAGCAGTACTTC,CATNQGLAGGSGYEQYF